The 20 T cell receptor beta chains given below trace back to one sample, sequenced in a study of cytomegalovirus exposure and HLA in healthy donors. Primers included in the PCR were 60 Vbeta and 13 Jbeta primers. This table comes from immunoSEQ multiplex PCR, and its TCRdb copy is limited to in-frame clones, with some not included. The sample includes about 110,000 clones, approximately 80% of them seen just once. Specimen: PBMCs. The receptors shown here come from a female donor in good health and CMV-seropositive.

The chain couples TRBV6-5 to TRBJ1-2; D is unclear. V gave up 6 bases and J gave up 2 bases, with 16 bases separating them. The CDR3 loop spans 15 amino acids. Germline V gene data show CDR1 as MNHEY and CDR2 as SVGAGI. CDR3 in amino acids: CASSRRRASNYGYTF. The CDR3 DNA follows: TGTGCCAGCAGCAGACGGCGGGCCAGCAACTATGGCTACACCTTC.

As DNA, the CDR3 is TGTGCCAGCTCACCACTGGCTAGCGGCCCCTACGAGCAGTACTTC. Translated, it gives CASSPLASGPYEQYF. V and J are TRBV18 and TRBJ2-7; 7 bases fit TRBD2. Germline V gene sequence: CDR1 KGHSH, CDR2 LQKENI. CDR3 length: 15 amino acids. The junction had 5 bases not matched to a gene; V was cut back by 1 base and J by 2 bases.

The CDR3 region has the DNA TGTGCCAGCAGTTCTATAGGGGGGGCTAGTTTGAATGAGCAGTTCTTC. Translated: CASSSIGGASLNEQFF. The chain uses TRBV28 and TRBJ2-1; tentatively, D is TRBD2 (7 bases). The CDR3 length is 16 residues. Germline lookup yields CDR1 MDHEN and CDR2 SYDVKM. V was cut by 4 bases and J by 7 bases, with 20 bases left in between.

This chain connects TRBV30 to TRBJ1-3; a weak D match, TRBD1 (5 bases). The CDR3 extends over 15 amino acids. Trimming removed 0 bases at V and 2 bases at J, with 11 bases between. The germline gives CDR1 GTSNPN, CDR2 SVGIG (reference sequence). The CDR3 sequence: CAWSVRQITGNTIYF. The CDR3 nucleotides are TGTGCCTGGAGTGTAAGACAGATTACTGGAAACACCATATATTTT. Complete variable domain (other parts from reference TRBV30 and TRBJ1-3): SQTIHQWPATLVQPVGSPLSLECTVEGTSNPNLYWYRQAAGRGLQLLFYSVGIGQISSEVPQNLSASRPQDRQFILSSKKLLLSDSGFYLCAWSVRQITGNTIYFGEGSWLTVV.

The chain recombines TRBV15 with TRBJ1-5; D uncertain. Germline V gene lookup returns CDR1 LNHNV and CDR2 YYDKDF (reference sequence). CDR3 length: 13 residues. Trimming cost V 9 bases and J 0 bases, with 9 bases left between them. Here the CDR3 reads CATARDSNQPQHF. The CDR3 coding sequence is TGTGCCACTGCCCGGGATAGCAATCAGCCCCAGCATTTT.

This clone showed up just a few times. The chain combines TRBV9 with TRBJ2-7; 10 bases fit TRBD2. CDR3 length equals 16 residues. Trimming cost V 3 bases and J 6 bases; bases outside gene matches: 12. CDR1 and CDR2 from the germline V gene are SGDLS and YYNGEE. CDR3 DNA: TGTGCCAGCAGCGGCCCTTCGACTAGCGGGCTACCCGAGCAGTACTTC. This codes for CASSGPSTSGLPEQYF.

The V and J genes are TRBV6-5 and TRBJ1-4, with D maybe TRBD1 (6 bases). The germline V gene has CDR1 MNHEY and CDR2 SVGAGI. With 5 bases removed from V and 3 bases from J, the gap between germline ends came to 13 bases. CDR3 length: 15 amino acids. The CDR3 sequence: CASSLTGQANEKLFF. DNA of the CDR3: TGTGCCAGCAGTCTAACAGGGCAGGCTAATGAAAAACTGTTTTTT.

This CDR3 is CASSLADGQRYGYTF. For the CDR3, the DNA is TGCGCCAGCAGCTTGGCGGATGGACAGCGCTATGGCTACACCTTC. V usage is TRBV5-1 and J usage is TRBJ1-2; a weak D match, TRBD1 (6 bases). V lost 0 bases and J 4 bases, leaving 13 bases between the germline ends. CDR1 SGHRS and CDR2 YFSETQ come from the germline V gene. CDR3 size: 15 residues.

The chain combines TRBV6-4 with TRBJ2-1, with a possible D match to TRBD2 (7 bases). The CDR3 loop spans 16 amino acids. V shed 6 bases and J shed 5 bases, with 20 bases lying between them. CDR1 MRHNA and CDR2 SNTAGT come from the germline V gene. CDR3 in amino acids: CASSMKSGTTDNEQFF. In DNA, the CDR3 is TGTGCCAGCAGCATGAAAAGCGGGACAACCGACAATGAGCAGTTCTTC.

The V gene is TRBV29-1, the J gene TRBJ2-3; D gene ambiguous. Germline assignment: CDR1 SQVTM and CDR2 ANQGSEA. CDR3 length: 11 amino acids. Between the trimmed V and J ends, which lost 7 bases and 5 bases, there was a span of 10 bases. The CDR3 here is CSGLEGDTQYF. The DNA for the CDR3 is TGCAGCGGCCTAGAAGGAGATACGCAGTATTTT.

This chain links TRBV9 with TRBJ2-7; D possibly corresponds to TRBD1 (6 bases). The CDR3 sequence is 14 residues long. V dropped 0 bases and J dropped 7 bases, with 14 bases sitting between them. CDR1 is SGDLS, CDR2 YYNGEE, per germline. The CDR3 loop is CASSVAAQGWEQYF. The CDR3 DNA is TGTGCCAGCAGCGTAGCGGCACAGGGTTGGGAGCAGTACTTC.

This clone was seen a few times. The CDR3 region is CASSIGGARLFETQYF. The CDR3 DNA reads TGTGCCAGTAGTATAGGAGGTGCACGATTATTTGAGACCCAGTACTTC. This sequence joins TRBV19 and TRBJ2-5; no definite D call. This CDR3 contains 16 residues. Germline-derived CDR1 and CDR2 are LNHDA and SQIVND (reference sequence). V gave up 1 base and J gave up 5 bases, with 17 bases separating them.

This clone has just one count. The V and J genes are TRBV6-1 and TRBJ2-6; 9 bases are a match to TRBD2. V gave up 2 bases and J gave up 2 bases; unmatched junction bases: 13. CDR1 and CDR2 (germline): MNHNS, SASEGT. The CDR3 contains 20 residues. The CDR3 sequence: CASSEPSAGGTKAGANVLTF. The DNA for the CDR3 is TGTGCCAGCAGTGAACCGTCAGCGGGGGGCACTAAGGCTGGGGCCAACGTCCTGACTTTC.

This sequence joins TRBV28 and TRBJ2-5, with a tentative D call TRBD1 (5 bases). Between the trimmed V and J ends, which lost 4 bases and 5 bases, there was a span of 20 bases. Germline CDR1 is MDHEN and CDR2 is SYDVKM. The CDR3 length is 16 residues. CDR3 nucleotides: TGTGCCAGCAGTTCCCCATCGCTGGGGCGGCGGGAGACCCAGTACTTC. It encodes CASSSPSLGRRETQYF.

The chain carries TRBV11-3 and TRBJ2-6; 9 nucleotides match TRBD1. Unmatched junction bases numbered 8, after V lost 5 bases and J lost 0 bases. Per the germline V gene, CDR1 is SGHNT and CDR2 is YENEEA. The CDR3 runs 18 residues. The CDR3 DNA follows: TGTGCCAGCAGCCCCGGGACAGGGAGTAGCTCTGGGGCCAACGTCCTGACTTTC. This encodes CASSPGTGSSSGANVLTF.

This chain uses TRBV30 with TRBJ1-3; 9 positions agree with TRBD1. Trimming cost V 3 bases and J 4 bases; bases outside gene matches: 4. This CDR3 spans 14 amino acids. The V gene's germline CDR1 is GTSNPN and CDR2 SVGIG (reference sequence). The CDR3 protein is CAWRPGTGGNTIYF. For the CDR3, the DNA is TGTGCCTGGAGACCCGGGACAGGGGGAAACACCATATATTTT.

This clone was picked up one time. The chain employs TRBV6-5 and TRBJ1-1, with D hard to call. Trimming shortened V by 6 bases and J by 4 bases, and 15 bases separated the two germline ends. Germline V CDR1 and CDR2: MNHEY, SVGAGI. There are 14 residues in the CDR3. CDR3 in amino acids: CASSPWAGSTEAFF. The CDR3 nucleotides read TGTGCCAGCAGCCCATGGGCTGGTTCCACTGAAGCTTTCTTT.

The chain couples TRBV2 to TRBJ1-6; D not resolved. The CDR3 length is 17 residues. Trimming left V 6 bases short and J 0 bases short, with 15 bases between. Germline CDR1 is SNHLY and CDR2 is FYNNEI. CDR3 sequence (DNA): TGTGCCAGCAGGGAGAAGACCCGAAGCTCCTATAATTCACCCCTCCACTTT. This sequence encodes CASREKTRSSYNSPLHF.

This clone was seen only a few times. The gene calls are TRBV6-1 and TRBJ2-3, with a weak D call TRBD1 (6 bases). Germline values: CDR1 MNHNS, CDR2 SASEGT. Deletions cut 4 bases from V and 0 bases from J, with 8 bases between. The CDR3 covers 14 residues. The CDR3 loop reads CASSGTVSTDTQYF. The CDR3 nucleotides are TGTGCCAGCAGTGGGACAGTTAGCACAGATACGCAGTATTTT.

V usage is TRBV6-1 and J usage is TRBJ1-2; D is possibly TRBD1 (5 bases). The CDR3 runs to 14 residues. CDR1 is MNHNS and CDR2 is SASEGT in the germline V gene. Trimming removed 6 bases from V and 7 bases from J, with 18 bases in between. CDR3 region: CASRPLGQGGGYTF. CDR3 coding DNA: TGTGCCAGCAGACCCCTCGGGCAGGGCGGTGGCTACACCTTC.